The clone carrying this T cell receptor (beta chain) has just a few counts. No antigen is known for it. A read error may produce the germline difference seen at one junction end. RNA transcripts served as the template for amplifying TCR beta CDR3 regions. The HTBI primer set served for first-round RT-PCR of the TCR CDR3. A single record per CDR3 protein comes from TCRdb applying MiXCR to the multiplex PCR reads. The sample records 250,000 or so distinct CDR3 sequences, approximately 14% being singletons. Hyperthyroidism was newly diagnosed in patients aged 18 to 65 (duration under 2 months). These data come from a study of T cells in Graves' hyperthyroidism and ophthalmopathy. General study findings and limits: Most clonotypes expanded in the thyroid (above 0.001) were also present in blood.

This CDR3 is built from 14 residues. Germline V CDR1 and CDR2: MNHNS, SASEGT. The V call is TRBV6-1, the J call TRBJ1-1, with D uncertain. This receptor was identified in a woman aged 40 to 50 with Graves' hyperthyroidism that later progressed to Graves' ophthalmopathy. Material for sequencing was blood. The CDR3, as DNA: TGCGCCAGCAGTGCGGCGGGTCTGAACACTGAAGCTTTCTTT. Its protein product is CASSAAGLNTEAFF.